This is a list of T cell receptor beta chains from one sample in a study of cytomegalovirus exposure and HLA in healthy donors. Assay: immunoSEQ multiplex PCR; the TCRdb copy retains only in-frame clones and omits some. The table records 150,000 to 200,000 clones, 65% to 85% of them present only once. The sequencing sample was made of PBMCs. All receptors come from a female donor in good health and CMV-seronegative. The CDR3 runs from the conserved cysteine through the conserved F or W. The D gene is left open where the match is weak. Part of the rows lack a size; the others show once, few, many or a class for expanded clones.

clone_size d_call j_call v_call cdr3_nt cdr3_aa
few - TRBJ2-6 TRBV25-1 TGTGCCAGCAACAATCCCGGGGCCAACGTCCTGACTTTC CASNNPGANVLTF
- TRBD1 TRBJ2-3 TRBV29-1 TGCAGCGTCCCGGCGGGACAGGGGGCGCCCCGAGATACGCAGTATTTT CSVPAGQGAPRDTQYF
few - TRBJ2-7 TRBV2 TGTGCCAGCAGTGGTAGCTCCTACGAGCAGTACTTC CASSGSSYEQYF
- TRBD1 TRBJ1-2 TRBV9 TGTGCCAGCAGCGTAGAGGGCAGGGGGCTCGATGGCTACACCTTC CASSVEGRGLDGYTF
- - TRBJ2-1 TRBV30 TGTGCCTGGAGGCGGGGGCGACAGAGTCTCGAATACTACAATGAGCAGTTCTTC CAWRRGRQSLEYYNEQFF
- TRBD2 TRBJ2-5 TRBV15 TGTGCCACCAGCAGAGTTCTAGCGGGAGGATCAGAGACCCAGTACTTC CATSRVLAGGSETQYF
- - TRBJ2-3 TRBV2 TGTGCCAGCTTGTCTATCTCGCCCACAGATACGCAGTATTTT CASLSISPTDTQYF
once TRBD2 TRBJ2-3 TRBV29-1 TGCAGCGTTGCGACTAGCGGGCCGGGGGATACGCAGTATTTT CSVATSGPGDTQYF
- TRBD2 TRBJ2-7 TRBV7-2 TGTGCCAGCAGCTTAGTCCCTAGCGGGGGCTACGAGCAGTACTTC CASSLVPSGGYEQYF
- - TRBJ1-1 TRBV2 TGTGCCAGCAGACGCCAGGGGAACACTGAAGCTTTCTTT CASRRQGNTEAFF
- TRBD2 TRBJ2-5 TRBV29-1 TGCAGCGTTGAAAGACTAGCGGAGACCCAAGAGACCCAGTACTTC CSVERLAETQETQYF
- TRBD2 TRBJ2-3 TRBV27 TGTGCCAGCAGTTTACGGCCAGCGGGAGGGCCGGATACGCAGTATTTT CASSLRPAGGPDTQYF
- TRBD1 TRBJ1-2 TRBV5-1 TGCGCCAGCAGCCCGGGGACAGCATGGTATGGCTACACCTTC CASSPGTAWYGYTF
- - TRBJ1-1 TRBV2 TGTGCCAGCACGCCGCCAGGCCTCACTGAAGCTTTCTTT CASTPPGLTEAFF
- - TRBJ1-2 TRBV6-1 TGTGCCAGCAGTGAACTGCCCGGTAACTATGGCTACACCTTC CASSELPGNYGYTF
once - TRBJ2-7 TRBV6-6 TGTGCCAGCAGTTACTACGCGGCCTACGAGCAGTACTTC CASSYYAAYEQYF
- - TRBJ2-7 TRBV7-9 TGTGCCAGCAGCTTGGCACAGGGCCACGAGCAGTACTTC CASSLAQGHEQYF
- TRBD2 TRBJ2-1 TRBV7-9 TGTGCCAGCAGCTCCCCACTAGCGGGAGTCTCCGAGCAGTTCTTC CASSSPLAGVSEQFF
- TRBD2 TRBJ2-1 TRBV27 TGTGCCAGCAGTTCCCCATTGCGGGGGGGCCTGAATGAGCAGTTCTTC CASSSPLRGGLNEQFF
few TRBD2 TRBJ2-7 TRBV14 TGTGCCAGCAGGGGATGGACTAGCGGGGAGGGCGAGCAGTACTTC CASRGWTSGEGEQYF
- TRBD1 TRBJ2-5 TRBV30 TGTGCCTGGAGTGTAGGGGGCCCTAGCCATCGAGAGACCCAGTACTTC CAWSVGGPSHRETQYF
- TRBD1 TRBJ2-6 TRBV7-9 TGTGCCAGCAGCTTGAACAGGGGAATTACTCTGGGGACCAACGTCCTGACTTTC CASSLNRGITLGTNVLTF
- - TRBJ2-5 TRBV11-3 TGTGCCAGCAGCTTACAGGCAGGGGGGACGGAGACCCAGTACTTC CASSLQAGGTETQYF
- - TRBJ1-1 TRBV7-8 TGTGCCAGCAGCTTACGTAGGGAGGGGAACACTGAAGCTTTCTTT CASSLRREGNTEAFF
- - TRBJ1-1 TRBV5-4 TGTGCCAGCACGGGACAACCGAACACTGAAGCTTTCTTT CASTGQPNTEAFF
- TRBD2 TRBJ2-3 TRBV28 TGTGCCAGCAGTTTTGGGGACTATCAAGATACGCAGTATTTT CASSFGDYQDTQYF
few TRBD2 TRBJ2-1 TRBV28 TGTGCCAGCAGTTCTAGCGGGAGTAACTACAATGAGCAGTTCTTC CASSSSGSNYNEQFF
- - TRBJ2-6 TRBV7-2 TGTGCCAGCAGCTTACCCCCACGCCAGGGGTCTGGGGCCAACGTCCTGACTTTC CASSLPPRQGSGANVLTF
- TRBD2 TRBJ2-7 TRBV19 TGTGCCAGTAGTATTGCGGGGGGGATCTACGAGCAGTACTTC CASSIAGGIYEQYF
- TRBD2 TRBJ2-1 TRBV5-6 TGTGCCAGCAGCTCCGGGACTAGTATTGAGCAGTTCTTC CASSSGTSIEQFF
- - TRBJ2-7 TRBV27 TGTGCCAGCAGTTTTATCGCGGGACAGCCCTACGAGCAGTACTTC CASSFIAGQPYEQYF
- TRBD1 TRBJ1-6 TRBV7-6 TGTGCCAGCAGCCATGGACAGGGGAACAATTCACCCCTCCACTTT CASSHGQGNNSPLHF
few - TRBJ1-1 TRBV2 TGTGCCAGCAGTTGGGGGCAGGGGAACACTGAAGCTTTCTTT CASSWGQGNTEAFF
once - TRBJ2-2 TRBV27 TGTGCCAGCACACCGAGACTAGATAACACCGGGGAGCTGTTTTTT CASTPRLDNTGELFF
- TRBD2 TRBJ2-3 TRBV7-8 TGTGCCAGCAGCTTAGGGGGTAGCGGGGCAGATACGCAGTATTTT CASSLGGSGADTQYF
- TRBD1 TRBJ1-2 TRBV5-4 TGTGCCAGCAGCTTGGGGTCGACAGGGGGAAACTATGGCTACACCTTC CASSLGSTGGNYGYTF
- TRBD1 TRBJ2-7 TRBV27 TGTGCCAGCAGTTTCTCGGGACAGGTTTACGAGCAGTACTTC CASSFSGQVYEQYF
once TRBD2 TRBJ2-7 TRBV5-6 TGTGCCAGCAGCATAGCGGGGGGATCGATCGAGCAGTACTTC CASSIAGGSIEQYF
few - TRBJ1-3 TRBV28 TGTGCCAGCAGCCGGGGGGGGGCTTCTGGAAACACCATATATTTT CASSRGGASGNTIYF
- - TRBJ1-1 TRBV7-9 TGTGCCAGCAGCTTAGCGTTGGTCGGTACTGAAGCTTTCTTT CASSLALVGTEAFF
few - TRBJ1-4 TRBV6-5 TGTGCCAGCAGTTACATCGGGGGGCGTGAAAAACTGTTTTTT CASSYIGGREKLFF
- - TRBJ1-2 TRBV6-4 TGTGCCAGCAGTCCCGACAGGTCTAACTATGGCTACACCTTC CASSPDRSNYGYTF
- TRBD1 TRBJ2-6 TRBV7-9 TGTGCCAGCAGCACCTGGACAGGCGCTGGGGCCAACGTCCTGACTTTC CASSTWTGAGANVLTF
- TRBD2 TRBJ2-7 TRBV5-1 TGCGCCAGCAGCTTGGTGGGCGGGCGGGCGGGAGCCTACGAGCAGTACTTC CASSLVGGRAGAYEQYF